This T cell receptor beta chain was found in a study of blood T cell repertoires in COVID-19. Overall study: Nucleic acid was either cDNA or gDNA, and it came from T cells, B-cell-depleted T cells, or PBMCs.

In this sample, this clone turned up once. Assay used: immunoSEQ multiplex PCR; TCRdb lists only in-frame clones, some missing. The table has 280,000 or so clones, around 84% seen once. Participant-given clinical history determined each cohort assignment. What was sequenced was PBMCs or T cells enriched from blood (not recorded which). The clonotype comes from a woman in her fifties or sixties who had recovered from COVID-19.

The CDR3 loop is CASNRVLTELNTEAFF. The DNA of the CDR3 is TGCGCCAGCAACCGGGTACTGACAGAACTGAACACTGAAGCTTTCTTT. The J gene is TRBJ1-1, the V gene TRBV5-1; perhaps TRBD1 as D (5 bases). This CDR3 is 16 amino acids long. V gave up 6 bases and J gave up 0 bases, with 18 bases separating them. Germline V gene lookup returns CDR1 SGHRS and CDR2 YFSETQ.